The source of this TCR beta chain is a study of blood T cell repertoires in COVID-19. This CDR3 region has 14 residues. Trimming left V 7 bases short and J 6 bases short, with 16 bases between. CDR1 and CDR2 from the germline V gene are MNHEY and SVGAGI. Sequenced by immunoSEQ multiplex PCR; TCRdb stores in-frame clones only, minus some. The data contain about 150,000 clones, under 85% of them seen just once; the ten biggest clones take up around 3.5%. The sequenced material came from peripheral blood. This sequence joins TRBV6-5 and TRBJ2-1; D possibly corresponds to TRBD2 (6 bases). This clonotype originated in a woman aged 80 or over with acute or convalescent COVID-19. The CDR3 DNA reads as TGTGCCAGCACCTCCCAGACTAGAGTCAATGAGCAGTTCTTC. Amino acids: CASTSQTRVNEQFF.